What follows are 8 T cell receptor beta chains derived from one specimen sequenced in a study of T-cell reconstitution after alpha-beta-depleted transplantation in children. As it was prepared, the TCRbeta library received unique molecular identifiers. TCRdb analysed the PCR reads with MiXCR anew, one entry per CDR3 protein. The sample holds about 610,000 distinct CDR3 sequences, about 11% seen once. Sequenced material: PBMCs from the stem cell graft donor, taken from the stem cell graft. These receptors were obtained from a human donor who donated a stem cell graft to a child with acute myeloid leukemia.

The chain links TRBV7-2 to TRBJ2-1, with D possibly TRBD1 on 6 matching bases. Trimming pared 1 base from V and 7 bases from J, leaving 8 bases between. Looked up from germline, CDR1 is SGHTA and CDR2 is FQGNSA. There are 13 residues in the CDR3. DNA of the CDR3: TGTGCCAGCAGCTTAGACAGGGTAAATGAGCAGTTCTTC. It specifies CASSLDRVNEQFF. Variable domain in full (rest from reference TRBV7-2 and TRBJ2-1): GAGVSQSPSNKVTEKGKDVELRCDPISGHTALYWYRQSLGQGLEFLIYFQGNSAPDKSGLPSDRFSAERTGGSVSTLTIQRTQQEDSAVYLCASSLDRVNEQFFGPGTRLTVL.

This clonotype came up many times. The rearrangement links TRBV29-1 to TRBJ1-3; a possible D gene is TRBD1 (6 bases). The V end lost 3 bases, the J end lost 4 bases, and 13 bases lay between the germline ends. The CDR3 is made up of 14 amino acids. The V gene's germline CDR1 is SQVTM and CDR2 ANQGSEA. Here the CDR3 reads CSVDPGRGGNTIYF. As DNA, the CDR3 is TGCAGCGTTGACCCCGGCAGGGGAGGAAACACCATATATTTT.

This clonotype appeared a single time. The V call is TRBV4-3, the J call TRBJ2-1, with TRBD2 matching over 15 bases. Per germline, CDR1 LGHNA and CDR2 YSLEER. The CDR3 runs to 16 residues. The V and J ends lost 0 bases and 7 bases, in that order; junction bases with no gene match: 1. The CDR3 nucleotides read TGCGCCAGCAGCCAAGAGGGACTAGCGGGAGGTAATGAGCAGTTCTTC. Protein product: CASSQEGLAGGNEQFF.

V gene TRBV2 combines with J gene TRBJ2-1, with D possibly being TRBD2 (6 bases). Germline CDR1 SNHLY, CDR2 FYNNEI. The CDR3 has 15 residues. V shed 5 bases and J shed 6 bases, with 17 bases lying between them. The CDR3 sequence is CASSQISGGTNEQFF. CDR3 DNA: TGTGCCAGCAGTCAAATTAGCGGAGGGACCAATGAGCAGTTCTTC.

This clonotype was picked up many times. The V call is TRBV7-9, the J call TRBJ2-2; 12 bases are shared with TRBD2. Germline loops: CDR1 SEHNR, CDR2 FQNEAQ (reference sequence). V was pared by 5 bases and J by 8 bases, with 15 bases of the junction left unmatched. This CDR3 region has 18 residues. This CDR3 reads CASSLPFRLAGAQGELFF. CDR3 sequence (DNA): TGTGCCAGCAGCCTCCCTTTTCGACTAGCGGGAGCTCAGGGGGAGCTGTTTTTT.

The chain carries TRBV6-2 or TRBV6-3 and TRBJ2-1; a possible D gene is TRBD2 (5 bases). Trimming left V 0 bases short and J 6 bases short, with 12 bases between. The V gene's germline CDR1 is MNHEY and CDR2 SVGEGT. This CDR3 has 15 residues. The CDR3 DNA sequence: TGTGCCAGCAGTTACTCGGTCATAACTAGCAATGAGCAGTTCTTC. Translating gives CASSYSVITSNEQFF.

As for this clonotype: A read error may produce the germline difference seen at one junction end. The V call is TRBV6-2 or TRBV6-3, the J call TRBJ1-5, with D maybe TRBD1 (6 bases). The CDR3 sequence is 16 residues long. Germline loops: CDR1 MNHEY, CDR2 SVGEGT. CDR3 loop: CASSYAGGWSNQSQHF. The CDR3 DNA sequence: TGTGCCAGCAGTTACGCGGGGGGCTGGAGCAATCAGTCCCAGCATTTT.

This clonotype was seen only a few times. This rearrangement joins TRBV11-2 to TRBJ1-4; weak D call: TRBD1 (5 bases). Between the trimmed V and J ends, which lost 5 bases and 7 bases, there was a span of 17 bases. Germline V lookup: CDR1 SGHAT, CDR2 FQNNGV. This CDR3 spans 15 amino acids. The CDR3 DNA is TGTGCCAGCAGCCCTTGGGGGGGGGGAGGTGAAAAACTGTTTTTT. Its translation: CASSPWGGGGEKLFF.